The source of this TCR beta chain is a study of pediatric ulcerative colitis. Some clones are missing from TCRdb's copy, which holds only in-frame ones; the method was immunoSEQ multiplex PCR. The sample carries 16,000 or so clones, 60% to 80% recorded once. During colonoscopy, one to two rectal pinch biopsies were collected. This clone was found a few times. Material for sequencing was gut tissue. This TCR was recovered from a boy aged 5-17 years who was a control in a study of pediatric ulcerative colitis.

CDR3 loop: CASSFRGLSGYTF. Here the CDR3 DNA reads TGTGCCAGCAGTTTTCGGGGTCTTTCCGGCTACACCTTC. V is TRBV27 and J is TRBJ1-2; no definite D call. Germline CDR1 is MNHEY and CDR2 is SMNVEV (reference sequence). Trimming took 3 bases from V and 8 from J, leaving 13 bases between them. This CDR3 contains 13 residues.